This TCR beta chain emerged from a study of shared clonotypes between healthy human individuals. Overall study findings and caveats: Among donors, the sharing of clonotypes was expected to be influenced by sequencing depth. Collection of samples was limited to blood; tissue repertoires likely differ.

About this clone itself: The antigen remains undetermined.

Ten immunoSEQ deep assay plates served to sequence unsorted PBMC DNA. The authors' processing: For the immunoSEQ data, sequences were junction-only without quality scores, so filtering differed. Generated by immunoSEQ multiplex PCR, the TCRdb table keeps only in-frame clones and is missing some. V, J and clone size are taken as reported in that table, and D and trimming were inferred from the DNA itself. Of around 450,000 clones in the sample, roughly 77% were seen once. This TCR was recovered from a woman aged 35 to 49 in good health. Some clones in this sample may be carry-over from other donors' samples. Sequencing was performed on PBMCs.

The CDR3 DNA reads as TGCAGCGTAGGAGGGGACGGCTACACCTTC. Translated, it gives CSVGGDGYTF. The rearrangement links TRBV29-1 to TRBJ1-2; perhaps TRBD1 as D (5 bases). The CDR3 extends over 10 amino acids. V was shortened by 6 bases and J by 8 bases, with 10 bases between the two germline ends. CDR1 SQVTM and CDR2 ANQGSEA come from the germline V gene.